The T cell receptor (beta chain) described here comes from a study of blood T cells in healthy people across ages. Notes on the study in general: Observed TCR beta diversity showed a strong correlation with the percentage of naive T cells as measured by flow cytometry.

The CDR3 extends over 14 amino acids. V dropped 6 bases and J dropped 1 base, with 13 bases sitting between them. Germline V CDR1 and CDR2: MNHNY, SVGAGI (reference sequence). Concerning this clonotype: The antigen remains undetermined.

Then a second PCR, running roughly 7 to 12 cycles, was carried out with a sample-barcoded 5' primer and a J-beta primer mix. Every sample gave at least 2.5 million paired-end reads containing CDR3. TCRdb itself ran the 5' RACE reads through MiXCR, one entry per CDR3 protein. The data show about 1,400,000 distinct CDR3 sequences, 59% seen once. The study isolated at least 7 million PBMCs from each sample. Extracted total RNA amounted to at least 5.5 micrograms for each sample. The sequencing sample was made of blood. The chain recombines TRBV6-6 with TRBJ2-7; D is unclear. This clonotype was obtained from a man between 18 and 29 years old in good health. The CDR3 DNA reads as TGTGCCAGCAGCCCTCGGGCTGATTCCTACGAGCAGTACTTC. Translation gives CASSPRADSYEQYF.